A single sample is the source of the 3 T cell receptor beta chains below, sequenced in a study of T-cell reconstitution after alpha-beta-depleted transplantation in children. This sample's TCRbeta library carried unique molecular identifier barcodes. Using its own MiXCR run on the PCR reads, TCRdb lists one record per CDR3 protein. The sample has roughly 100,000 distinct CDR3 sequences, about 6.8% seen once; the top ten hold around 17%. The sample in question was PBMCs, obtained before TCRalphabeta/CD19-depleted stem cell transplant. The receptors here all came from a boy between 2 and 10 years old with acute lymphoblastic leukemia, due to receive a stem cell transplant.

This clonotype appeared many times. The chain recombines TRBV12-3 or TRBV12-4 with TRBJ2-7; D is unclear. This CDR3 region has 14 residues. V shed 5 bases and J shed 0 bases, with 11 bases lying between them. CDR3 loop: CASSTPTGSYEQYF. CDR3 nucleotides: TGTGCCAGCAGTACCCCGACTGGCTCCTACGAGCAGTACTTC.

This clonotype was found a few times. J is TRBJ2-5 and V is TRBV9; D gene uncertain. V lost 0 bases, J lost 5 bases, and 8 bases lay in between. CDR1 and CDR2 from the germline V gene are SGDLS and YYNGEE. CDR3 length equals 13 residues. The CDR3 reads CASSVGQQETQYF. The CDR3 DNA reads TGTGCCAGCAGCGTAGGACAACAGGAGACCCAGTACTTC.

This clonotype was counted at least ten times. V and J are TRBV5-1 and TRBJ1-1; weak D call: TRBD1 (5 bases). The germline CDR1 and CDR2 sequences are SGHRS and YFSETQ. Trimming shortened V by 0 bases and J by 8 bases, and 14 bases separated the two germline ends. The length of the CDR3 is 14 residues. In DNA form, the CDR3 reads TGCGCCAGCAGCTTGGGGGGAGACGGACAAGAAGCTTTCTTT. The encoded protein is CASSLGGDGQEAFF.